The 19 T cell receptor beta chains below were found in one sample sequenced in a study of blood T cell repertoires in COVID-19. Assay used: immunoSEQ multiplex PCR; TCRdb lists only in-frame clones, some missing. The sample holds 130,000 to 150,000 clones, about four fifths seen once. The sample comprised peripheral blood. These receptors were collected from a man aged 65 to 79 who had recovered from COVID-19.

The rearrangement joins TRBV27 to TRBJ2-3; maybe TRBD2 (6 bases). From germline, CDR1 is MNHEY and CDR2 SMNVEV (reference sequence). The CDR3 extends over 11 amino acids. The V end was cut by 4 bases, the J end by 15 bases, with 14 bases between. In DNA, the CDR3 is TGTGCCAGCAGTTACGGGGGATTCAGTTATTTT. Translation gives CASSYGGFSYF.

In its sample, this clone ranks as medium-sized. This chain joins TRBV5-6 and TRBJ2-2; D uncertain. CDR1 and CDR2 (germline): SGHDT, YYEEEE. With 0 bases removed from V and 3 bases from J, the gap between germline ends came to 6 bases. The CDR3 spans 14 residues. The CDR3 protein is CASSLGLYTGELFF. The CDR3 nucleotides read TGTGCCAGCAGCTTGGGGCTGTACACCGGGGAGCTGTTTTTT.

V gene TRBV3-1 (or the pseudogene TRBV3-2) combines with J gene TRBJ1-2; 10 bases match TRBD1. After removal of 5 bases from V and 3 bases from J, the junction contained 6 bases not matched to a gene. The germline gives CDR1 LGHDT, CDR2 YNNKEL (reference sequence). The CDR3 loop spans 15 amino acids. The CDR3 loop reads CASSKGGQGYYGYTF. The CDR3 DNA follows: TGTGCCAGCAGCAAGGGGGGACAGGGGTACTATGGCTACACCTTC.

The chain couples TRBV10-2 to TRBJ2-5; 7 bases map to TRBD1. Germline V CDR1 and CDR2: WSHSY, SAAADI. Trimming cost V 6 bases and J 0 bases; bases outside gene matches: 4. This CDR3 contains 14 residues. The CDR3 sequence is CASREDRYQETQYF. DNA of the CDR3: TGCGCCAGCAGAGAGGACAGGTACCAAGAGACCCAGTACTTC.

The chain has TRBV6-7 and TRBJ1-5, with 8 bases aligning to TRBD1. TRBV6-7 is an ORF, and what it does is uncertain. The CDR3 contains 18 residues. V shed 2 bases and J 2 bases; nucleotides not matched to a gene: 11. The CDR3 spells CASSYTRTGQDGNQPQHF. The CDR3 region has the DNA TGTGCCAGCAGTTACACTCGGACAGGGCAGGACGGCAATCAGCCCCAGCATTTT.

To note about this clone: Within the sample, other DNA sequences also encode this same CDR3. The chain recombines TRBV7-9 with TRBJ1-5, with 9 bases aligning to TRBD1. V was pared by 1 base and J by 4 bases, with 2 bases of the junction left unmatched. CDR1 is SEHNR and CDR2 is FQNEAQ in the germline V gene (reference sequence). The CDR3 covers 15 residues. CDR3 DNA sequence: TGTGCCAGCAGCTTAGGTGGACAGGGGAATCAGCCCCAGCATTTT. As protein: CASSLGGQGNQPQHF.

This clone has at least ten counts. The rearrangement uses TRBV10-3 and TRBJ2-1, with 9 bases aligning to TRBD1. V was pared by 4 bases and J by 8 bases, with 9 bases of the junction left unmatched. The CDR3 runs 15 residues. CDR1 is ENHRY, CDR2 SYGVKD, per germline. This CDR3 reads CAISAWTGVGDEQFF. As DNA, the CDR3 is TGTGCCATCAGTGCCTGGACAGGGGTGGGTGATGAGCAGTTCTTC.

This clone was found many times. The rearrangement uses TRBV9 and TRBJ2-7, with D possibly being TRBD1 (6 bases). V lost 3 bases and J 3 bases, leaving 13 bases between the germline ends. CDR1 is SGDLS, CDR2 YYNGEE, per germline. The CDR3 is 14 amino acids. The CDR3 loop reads CASSEGVGFYEQYF. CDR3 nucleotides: TGTGCCAGCAGCGAGGGGGTAGGATTCTACGAGCAGTACTTC.

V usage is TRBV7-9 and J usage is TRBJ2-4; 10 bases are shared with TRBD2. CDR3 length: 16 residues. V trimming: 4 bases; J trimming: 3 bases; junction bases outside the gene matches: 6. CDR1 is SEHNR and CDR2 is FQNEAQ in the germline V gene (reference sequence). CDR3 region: CASSSLAGGVKNIQYF. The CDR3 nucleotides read TGTGCCAGCAGCTCGTTAGCGGGAGGTGTCAAAAACATTCAGTACTTC.

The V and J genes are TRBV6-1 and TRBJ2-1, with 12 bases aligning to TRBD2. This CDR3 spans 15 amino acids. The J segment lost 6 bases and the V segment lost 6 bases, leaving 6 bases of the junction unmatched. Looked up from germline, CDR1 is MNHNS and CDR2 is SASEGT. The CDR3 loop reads CASSQPSGRANEQFF. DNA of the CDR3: TGTGCCAGCAGCCAGCCTAGCGGGAGGGCCAATGAGCAGTTCTTC.

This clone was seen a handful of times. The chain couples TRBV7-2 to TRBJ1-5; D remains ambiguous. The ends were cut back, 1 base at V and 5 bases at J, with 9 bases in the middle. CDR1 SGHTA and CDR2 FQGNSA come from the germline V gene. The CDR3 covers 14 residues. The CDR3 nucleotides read TGTGCCAGCAGCTTAGGAGGGTTTGATCAGCCCCAGCATTTT. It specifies CASSLGGFDQPQHF.

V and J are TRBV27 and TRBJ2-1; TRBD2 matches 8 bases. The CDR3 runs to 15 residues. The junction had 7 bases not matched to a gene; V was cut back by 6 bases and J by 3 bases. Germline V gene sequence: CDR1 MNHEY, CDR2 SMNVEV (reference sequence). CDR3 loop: CASRVGTRDYNEQFF. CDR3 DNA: TGTGCCAGCAGAGTTGGGACTAGGGACTACAATGAGCAGTTCTTC.

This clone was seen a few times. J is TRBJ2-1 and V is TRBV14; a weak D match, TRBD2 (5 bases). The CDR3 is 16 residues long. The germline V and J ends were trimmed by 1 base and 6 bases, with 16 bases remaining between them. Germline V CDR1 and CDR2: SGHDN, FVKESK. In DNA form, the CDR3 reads TGTGCCAGCAGCCAAGTGGACTTATATTTCTCCAATGAGCAGTTCTTC. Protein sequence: CASSQVDLYFSNEQFF.

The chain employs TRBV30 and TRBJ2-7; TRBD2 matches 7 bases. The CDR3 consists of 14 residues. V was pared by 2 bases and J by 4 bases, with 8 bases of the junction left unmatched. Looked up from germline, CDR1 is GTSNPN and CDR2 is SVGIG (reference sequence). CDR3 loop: CAWSKGTTKYEQYF. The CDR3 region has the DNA TGTGCCTGGAGTAAAGGGACTACTAAATACGAGCAGTACTTC.

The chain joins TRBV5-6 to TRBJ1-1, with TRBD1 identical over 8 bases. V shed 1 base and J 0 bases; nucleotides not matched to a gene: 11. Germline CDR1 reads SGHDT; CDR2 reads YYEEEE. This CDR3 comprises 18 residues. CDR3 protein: CASSLWWGQVHVNTEAFF. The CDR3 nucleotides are TGTGCCAGCAGCTTGTGGTGGGGACAGGTCCACGTGAACACTGAAGCTTTCTTT.

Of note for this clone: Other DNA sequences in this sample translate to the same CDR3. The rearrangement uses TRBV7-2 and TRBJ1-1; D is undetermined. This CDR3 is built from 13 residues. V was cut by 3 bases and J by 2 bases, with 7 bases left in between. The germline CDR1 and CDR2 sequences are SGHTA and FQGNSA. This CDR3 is CASSFSVNTEAFF. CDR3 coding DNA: TGTGCCAGCAGCTTCTCCGTTAACACTGAAGCTTTCTTT.

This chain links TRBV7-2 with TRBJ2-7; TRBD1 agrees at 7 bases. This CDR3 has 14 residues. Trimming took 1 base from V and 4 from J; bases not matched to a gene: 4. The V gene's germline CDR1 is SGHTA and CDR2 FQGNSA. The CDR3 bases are TGTGCCAGCAGCTTAGTGGGACAGCCATACGAGCAGTACTTC. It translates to CASSLVGQPYEQYF.

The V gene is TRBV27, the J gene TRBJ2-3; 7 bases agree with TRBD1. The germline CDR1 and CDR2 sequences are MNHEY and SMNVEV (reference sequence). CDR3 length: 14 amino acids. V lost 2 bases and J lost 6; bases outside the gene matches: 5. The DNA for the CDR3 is TGTGCCAGCAGTTTAGGACAGGATGTGGATACGCAGTATTTT. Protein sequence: CASSLGQDVDTQYF.

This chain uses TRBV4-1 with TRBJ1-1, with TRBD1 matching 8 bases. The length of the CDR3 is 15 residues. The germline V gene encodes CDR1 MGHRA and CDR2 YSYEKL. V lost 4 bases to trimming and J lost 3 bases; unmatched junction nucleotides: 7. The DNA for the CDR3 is TGCGCCAGCAGCCCGGACAGGGTCGAAGACACTGAAGCTTTCTTT. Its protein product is CASSPDRVEDTEAFF.